The 9 T cell receptor beta chains below were found in one sample sequenced in a study of early T cells in non-severe SARS-CoV-2 infection. TCRdb passed the 5' RACE reads through MiXCR, listing each CDR3 protein once. Among roughly 58,000 distinct CDR3 sequences, around 12% were seen once, and the ten largest hold around 1.4%. Material: whole blood. These receptors were obtained from an adult who was a healthcare worker with PCR-confirmed SARS-CoV-2 infection or an uninfected control (not recorded which).

This clonotype was counted between two and nine times. This chain joins TRBV6-1 and TRBJ1-2, with 10 bases matching TRBD1. With V trimmed by 2 bases and J by 4 bases, 7 bases remained unmatched. Germline CDR1 is MNHNS and CDR2 is SASEGT. This CDR3 is built from 16 residues. CDR3 coding DNA: TGTGCCAGCAGTGAATTAACCGGGACAGGGGCCTATGGCTACACCTTC. It is translated as CASSELTGTGAYGYTF.

This clonotype was found many times. This chain uses TRBV18 with TRBJ1-2; a possible D gene is TRBD1 (5 bases). The CDR3 consists of 14 residues. Trimming took 1 base from V and 6 from J, leaving 12 bases between them. CDR1 is KGHSH, CDR2 LQKENI, per germline. The CDR3 here is CASSPLTGPDGYTF. The CDR3 DNA reads as TGTGCCAGCTCACCACTCACAGGTCCGGATGGCTACACCTTC. Supplemented by reference TRBV18 and TRBJ1-2, the full variable domain reads NAGVMQNPRHLVRRRGQEARLRCSPMKGHSHVYWYRQLPEEGLKFMVYLQKENIIDESGMPKERFSAEFPKEGPSILRIQQVVRGDSAAYFCASSPLTGPDGYTFGSGTRLTVV.

This clonotype came up a few times. The rearrangement uses TRBV12-5 and TRBJ1-2; 9 positions match TRBD1. The V segment lost 0 bases and the J segment 7 bases; nucleotides outside the gene matches: 9. The CDR3 is 16 residues long. CDR1 LGHNT and CDR2 FRNRAP come from the germline V gene. CDR3 loop: CASGLVLGQGISGYTF. CDR3 sequence (DNA): TGTGCTAGTGGTTTGGTACTCGGACAGGGGATAAGTGGCTACACCTTC.

In its sample, this clonotype was seen many times. The chain recombines TRBV14 with TRBJ2-2; 8 positions agree with TRBD2. CDR1 SGHDN and CDR2 FVKESK come from the germline V gene. This CDR3 region has 15 residues. The J segment lost 6 bases and the V segment lost 4 bases, leaving 7 bases of the junction unmatched. The CDR3 DNA follows: TGTGCCAGCAGCCCCCGCTTCGGGGGGGCCGGGGAGCTGTTTTTT. This codes for CASSPRFGGAGELFF.

This clonotype has a handful of counts. V usage is TRBV7-2 and J usage is TRBJ1-6; 8 bases are shared with TRBD1. V lost 2 bases to trimming and J lost 5 bases; unmatched junction nucleotides: 2. This CDR3 has 15 amino acids. Germline CDR1 SGHTA, CDR2 FQGNSA. The CDR3, as DNA: TGTGCCAGCAGCTTACAGACAGGGGATAATTCACCCCTCCACTTT. Its protein product is CASSLQTGDNSPLHF.

This chain links TRBV11-3 with TRBJ2-1; TRBD2 matches 8 bases. CDR1 is SGHNT and CDR2 is YENEEA in the germline V gene. The CDR3 covers 17 residues. Trimming cost V 2 bases and J 5 bases; bases outside gene matches: 11. The CDR3 protein is CASSLRTGTRGDNEQFF. The CDR3 DNA sequence: TGTGCCAGCAGCTTAAGGACCGGGACTAGGGGGGACAATGAGCAGTTCTTC.

The gene calls are TRBV12-3 or TRBV12-4 and TRBJ2-5; TRBD2 matches 12 bases. CDR3 length equals 13 residues. V was clipped by 8 bases and J by 3 bases; unmatched bases: 1. The CDR3 loop reads CASRLAGEETQYF. The CDR3 coding sequence is TGTGCCAGCCGACTAGCGGGGGAAGAGACCCAGTACTTC.

This chain joins TRBV12-3 or TRBV12-4 and TRBJ1-6; D call uncertain. The V gene lost 6 bases and the J gene lost 10 bases, with 13 bases spanning the gap. This CDR3 is built from 13 residues. The CDR3 region is CASRGPRGSPLHF. The CDR3 DNA sequence: TGTGCCAGCAGAGGACCCCGTGGGTCACCCCTCCACTTT.

This clonotype has just a few counts. The chain couples TRBV3-1 to TRBJ1-1; TRBD1 is a possible D gene (5 bases). Trimming took off 3 bases at V and 5 bases at J, with 19 bases between the two ends. CDR1 is LGHDT, CDR2 YNNKEL, per germline (reference sequence). The CDR3 is 16 residues long. In nucleotides, the CDR3 is TGTGCCAGCAGCCATCCCGGGGGGGTCCCTCGGACTGAAGCTTTCTTT. Its protein product is CASSHPGGVPRTEAFF.